Listed below are T cell receptor beta chains from one sample, sequenced in a study of T cell repertoires in cytomegalovirus infection. TCRdb reprocessed the reads with MiXCR, giving one entry per CDR3 protein. This table holds about 130,000 distinct CDR3 sequences, over 25% found once. These TCRs are of unknown antigen specificity. This specimen was CD8+ T cells from cultured PBMCs, taken from culture after CMV antigen stimulation. Every receptor here comes from a human donor in good health (CMV status not recorded). Some clones in this sample may be carry-over from other donors' samples. The CDR3 runs from the conserved cysteine through the conserved F or W. A D gene is named only where the DNA matches it firmly. Expanded clones are given a class, and other clones once, few, many or no size at all.

TRBV28,TRBJ2-7,.,16,once,CASSLVSAGASYEQYF,TGTGCCAGCTCGTTGGTCTCCGCGGGGGCTTCCTACGAGCAGTACTTC
TRBV4-1,TRBJ1-2,.,17,few,CASSQADIPAGNYGYTF,TGCGCCAGCAGCCAAGCGGACATCCCCGCGGGTAACTATGGCTACACCTTC
TRBV6-2/TRBV6-3,TRBJ2-7,TRBD1,15,.,CTSSKTGDLTYEQYF,TGTACCAGCAGTAAGACAGGGGATCTTACCTACGAGCAGTACTTC
TRBV19,TRBJ2-5,TRBD1,15,.,CASSIYRGAQETQYF,TGTGCCAGTAGTATCTACAGGGGGGCGCAAGAGACCCAGTACTTC
TRBV7-2,TRBJ2-3,.,17,few,CASSFFASKPSTDTQYF,TGTGCCAGCAGCTTTTTCGCTAGCAAACCGAGCACAGATACGCAGTATTTT
TRBV7-2,TRBJ2-1,TRBD2,19,.,CASRGWGTSGGAGYNEQFF,TGTGCCAGCAGGGGGTGGGGGACTAGCGGGGGGGCCGGGTACAATGAGCAGTTCTTC
TRBV28,TRBJ1-2,TRBD1,13,few,CASLKQGWGGYTF,TGTGCCAGTTTGAAACAGGGGTGGGGCGGCTACACCTTC
TRBV15,TRBJ2-3,.,20,.,CATSGYMKVMDRFSTDTQYF,TGTGCCACCAGCGGATACATGAAAGTTATGGACAGATTTAGCACAGATACGCAGTATTTT
TRBV27,TRBJ2-7,.,13,.,CASSWASSYEQYF,TGTGCCAGCAGTTGGGCCAGCTCCTACGAGCAGTACTTC
TRBV7-8,TRBJ2-5,TRBD2,13,many,CASSYSGGETQYF,TGTGCCAGCAGCTATAGCGGGGGAGAGACCCAGTACTTC
TRBV4-1,TRBJ2-7,.,16,.,CASSQDGETNTYEQYF,TGCGCCAGCAGCCAAGATGGCGAGACAAATACCTACGAGCAGTACTTC
TRBV7-8,TRBJ2-7,.,16,.,CASSLRGGYSSYEQYF,TGTGCCAGCAGCCTAAGAGGGGGGTACAGCTCCTACGAGCAGTACTTC
TRBV28,TRBJ1-5,TRBD1,14,.,CASSPRQGIQPQHF,TGTGCCAGCAGTCCAAGACAGGGGATTCAGCCCCAGCATTTT
TRBV6-2/TRBV6-3,TRBJ2-1,.,16,.,CASSGLGGKYYNEQFF,TGTGCCAGCAGTGGGTTAGGGGGGAAATACTACAATGAGCAGTTCTTC
TRBV6-1,TRBJ2-1,.,15,medium-sized,CASSPGYSSYNEQFF,TGTGCCAGCAGCCCAGGGTATAGCTCCTACAATGAGCAGTTCTTC
TRBV5-6,TRBJ2-1,TRBD2,17,.,CASSLQNWQGGRGFKFF,TGTGCCAGCAGCTTGCAAAACTGGCAGGGAGGGAGGGGATTTAAGTTCTTC
TRBV7-2,TRBJ2-7,TRBD1,13,many,CASSWTGAYEQYF,TGTGCCAGCAGTTGGACAGGGGCCTACGAGCAGTACTTC
TRBV4-1,TRBJ2-5,TRBD1,13,once,CASSPTGLETQYF,TGCGCCAGCAGCCCGACAGGGTTGGAGACCCAGTACTTC
TRBV7-8,TRBJ1-5,TRBD1,14,.,CASSLASSGGSQHF,TGTGCCAGCAGCTTAGCTTCGTCAGGGGGCTCCCAGCATTTT
TRBV5-4,TRBJ1-2,TRBD1,13,.,CASSQWTGGGYTF,TGTGCCAGCAGCCAATGGACAGGGGGTGGCTACACCTTC
TRBV27,TRBJ2-2,.,12,once,CASSRPTGELFF,TGTGCCAGCAGTAGACCCACCGGGGAGCTGTTTTTT
TRBV7-2,TRBJ1-2,TRBD1,13,few,CASSLVQGEGYTF,TGTGCCAGCAGCTTAGTGCAGGGGGAGGGCTACACCTTC
TRBV27,TRBJ1-5,.,14,few,CASSLSRGKQPQHF,TGTGCCAGCAGTTTATCCCGAGGGAAGCAGCCCCAGCATTTT
TRBV4-1,TRBJ1-1,.,15,.,CASSPPPGGTAEAFF,TGCGCCAGCAGCCCACCCCCTGGGGGGACGGCTGAAGCTTTCTTT
TRBV19,TRBJ1-1,.,15,once,CASSITSGANTEAFF,TGTGCCAGTAGTATTACGTCGGGGGCGAACACTGAAGCTTTCTTT
TRBV5-1,TRBJ2-7,TRBD1,13,.,CASSATGVYEQYF,TGCGCCAGCAGCGCGACAGGGGTTTACGAGCAGTACTTC
TRBV4-3,TRBJ2-5,TRBD1,15,few,CASSPRTGGMETQYF,TGCGCCAGCAGCCCAAGGACAGGGGGTATGGAGACCCAGTACTTC
TRBV12-3/TRBV12-4,TRBJ1-5,.,13,once,CASSLLVRGPQHF,TGTGCCAGCAGTTTATTGGTGAGGGGACCCCAGCATTTT
TRBV6-2/TRBV6-3,TRBJ1-5,.,13,.,CASSSAEAQPQHF,TGTGCCAGCAGTTCCGCTGAGGCTCAGCCCCAGCATTTT
TRBV7-2,TRBJ2-3,TRBD1,17,many,CASSLNFRGQGTDTQYF,TGTGCCAGCAGCTTAAATTTCCGGGGACAGGGCACAGATACGCAGTATTTT
TRBV2,TRBJ2-1,.,14,.,CASSGLVSYNEQFF,TGTGCCAGCAGTGGACTAGTTTCCTACAATGAGCAGTTCTTC
TRBV6-2/TRBV6-3,TRBJ2-3,.,15,.,CASRPPGPTDGTQYF,TGTGCCAGCAGACCACCGGGACCTACGGATGGTACGCAGTATTTT
TRBV9,TRBJ1-1,.,13,many,CASSAGSNTEAFF,TGTGCCAGCAGCGCGGGATCGAACACTGAAGCTTTCTTT
TRBV4-3,TRBJ2-7,.,14,once,CASSQNRRGYEQYF,TGCGCCAGCAGCCAAAATAGGAGGGGCTACGAGCAGTACTTC
TRBV12-3/TRBV12-4,TRBJ1-1,.,12,.,CASRGAAAEAFF,TGTGCCAGCAGGGGCGCGGCGGCTGAAGCTTTCTTT
TRBV7-9,TRBJ1-1,.,12,.,CASSLGVREAFF,TGTGCCAGCAGCTTAGGCGTCAGGGAAGCTTTCTTT
TRBV7-2,TRBJ1-2,.,16,many,CASSLGPAVANYGYTF,TGTGCCAGCAGCTTAGGCCCCGCCGTAGCTAACTATGGCTACACCTTC
TRBV6-1,TRBJ1-1,.,11,many,CASSEQIEAFF,TGTGCCAGCAGTGAGCAGATTGAAGCTTTCTTT
TRBV12-3/TRBV12-4,TRBJ1-1,.,12,few,CASSLPPMGAFF,TGTGCCAGCAGTTTACCGCCCATGGGAGCTTTCTTT
TRBV12-3/TRBV12-4,TRBJ2-1,.,13,.,CASSLNERNEQFF,TGTGCCAGCAGTTTAAACGAACGGAATGAGCAGTTCTTC
TRBV29-1,TRBJ2-1,.,14,.,CSVSSLTTYNEQFF,TGCAGCGTATCCAGCCTGACGACCTACAATGAGCAGTTCTTC
TRBV10-3,TRBJ2-1,.,14,.,CAISDQLAYNEQFF,TGTGCCATCAGTGATCAGCTAGCCTACAATGAGCAGTTCTTC
TRBV15,TRBJ1-3,TRBD1,14,few,CATGQGFSGNTIYF,TGTGCCACCGGACAGGGGTTTAGTGGAAACACCATATATTTT
TRBV7-6,TRBJ1-5,.,15,.,CASSLGPGFNQPQHF,TGTGCCAGCAGCTTAGGGCCGGGTTTCAATCAGCCCCAGCATTTT
TRBV10-3,TRBJ1-6,.,14,few,CAIRMTEHNSPLHF,TGTGCCATCAGGATGACAGAACATAATTCACCCCTCCACTTT
TRBV7-4,TRBJ2-2,.,17,.,CASSLGGGEVVTGELFF,TGTGCCAGCAGCTTGGGCGGGGGCGAAGTCGTGACCGGGGAGCTGTTTTTT
TRBV7-3,TRBJ2-2,.,15,.,CASSSLGGGTGELFF,TGTGCCAGCAGCTCCTTAGGCGGCGGAACCGGGGAGCTGTTTTTT
TRBV27,TRBJ2-5,.,12,few,CASSLWGETQYF,TGTGCCAGCAGTTTATGGGGGGAGACCCAGTACTTC
TRBV18,TRBJ2-1,TRBD1,14,.,CASSTGTGTNEQFF,TGTGCCAGCTCTACCGGGACAGGGACAAATGAGCAGTTCTTC
TRBV27,TRBJ2-3,.,16,.,CASSNGPGPEEDTQYF,TGTGCCAGCAGTAACGGCCCGGGACCAGAAGAAGATACGCAGTATTTT
TRBV7-6,TRBJ1-4,.,16,.,CASSLYGHRSNEKLFF,TGTGCCAGCAGCTTATACGGCCACAGAAGTAATGAAAAACTGTTTTTT
TRBV10-3,TRBJ1-2,.,17,many,CAISESIFGLDDQGYTF,TGTGCCATCAGTGAGTCGATCTTCGGGCTGGACGATCAGGGCTACACCTTC
TRBV6-2/TRBV6-3,TRBJ1-5,.,15,few,CASSYSWGGNQPQHF,TGTGCCAGCAGTTACTCGTGGGGGGGCAATCAGCCCCAGCATTTT
TRBV7-2,TRBJ1-2,.,16,many,CASSAPTGPYNYGYTF,TGTGCCAGCAGCGCACCAACAGGGCCCTATAACTATGGCTACACCTTC